This T cell receptor beta chain was profiled in a study of cytomegalovirus exposure and HLA in healthy donors. Study-level points and caveats: Researchers left out some V segments, among them TRBV6-2 and TRBV6-3, as indistinguishable. Reports credit the classifier with highly specific, highly sensitive diagnosis of cytomegalovirus status. The study designated over 150 TCR beta chains cytomegalovirus-associated.

The PCR contained 60 Vbeta and 13 Jbeta primers. Repertoires were generated with immunoSEQ multiplex PCR, while TCRdb's copy carries only in-frame clones and drops some. The data include around 77,000 clones; the top ten clones carry approximately 13%. Per germline, CDR1 SGHVS and CDR2 FQNEAQ. The CDR3 consists of 16 residues. V lost 7 bases to trimming and J lost 7 bases, with 20 bases between them. Comments on this clone: Its antigen is unidentified.

The sequencing input was PBMCs. The chain joins TRBV7-8 to TRBJ1-6; D is ambiguous. This sequence originates from a man between 50 and 59 years old in good health and CMV-seropositive. CDR3 coding DNA: TGTGCCAGCACCTCATCCCCCGGGATTCAAAATTCACCCCTCCACTTT. Translated, it gives CASTSSPGIQNSPLHF.